The rows below give T cell receptor beta chains drawn from one sample of a study of cytomegalovirus exposure and HLA in healthy donors. TCRdb's copy holds only in-frame clones and misses some; the assay was immunoSEQ multiplex PCR. The sample gives some 60,000 clones, 90% to 97% of which show up once; approximately 1% is in the top ten. Sequencing used PBMCs. All receptors come from a man younger than 35 in good health and CMV-seronegative. CDR3s include the opening cysteine and the closing phenylalanine or tryptophan. The D gene is left open where the match is weak.

TRBJ1-1 | 13 | NA | TRBV6-1 | CASELDQGTEAFF | TGTGCCAGCGAACTAGACCAGGGGACTGAAGCTTTCTTT
TRBJ2-1 | 14 | TRBD1 | TRBV7-9 | CASSFGQGAGEQFF | TGTGCCAGCAGCTTCGGGCAGGGGGCGGGTGAGCAGTTCTTC
TRBJ2-5 | 15 | NA | TRBV28 | CASSSRFEDQETQYF | TGTGCCAGCAGTTCACGGTTTGAGGATCAAGAGACCCAGTACTTC
TRBJ2-1 | 16 | TRBD2 | TRBV7-9 | CASSPGTSGRRDEQFF | TGTGCCAGCAGCCCCGGGACTAGCGGGAGGAGGGATGAGCAGTTCTTC
TRBJ2-3 | 14 | TRBD1 | TRBV25-1 | CASSDAGGRDTQYF | TGTGCCAGCAGTGATGCAGGGGGCCGTGATACGCAGTATTTT
TRBJ1-1 | 14 | TRBD1 | TRBV7-3 | CASSPGTVNTEAFF | TGTGCCAGCAGTCCCGGGACAGTGAACACTGAAGCTTTCTTT
TRBJ2-3 | 19 | TRBD2 | TRBV7-9 | CASSPGTSGTSPSTDTQYF | TGTGCCAGCAGCCCAGGGACTAGCGGGACCTCCCCAAGCACAGATACGCAGTATTTT
TRBJ2-7 | 13 | TRBD1 | TRBV6-5 | CASSRDRVSEQYF | TGTGCCAGCAGCCGCGACAGGGTTTCCGAGCAGTACTTC
TRBJ2-7 | 15 | NA | TRBV4-3 | CASSQEPSGSYEQYF | TGCGCCAGCAGCCAAGAGCCGAGCGGCTCCTACGAGCAGTACTTC
TRBJ2-4 | 17 | TRBD1 | TRBV4-3 | CASSQTTGTGGQNIQYF | TGCGCCAGCAGCCAGACTACCGGGACAGGGGGCCAAAACATTCAGTACTTC